The source of this T cell receptor beta chain is a study of cytomegalovirus exposure and HLA in healthy donors. About the research overall: The platform used for the 110 or so validation repertoires matched that of the approximately 710 first-cohort repertoires, a later analysis reported.

Among the 110 or so subjects of the validation cohort, separate from the roughly 650-subject first cohort, were the donors. Notes on the study in general: Investigators reported 150 to 200 TCR beta chains as tied to cytomegalovirus.

This table comes from immunoSEQ multiplex PCR, and its TCRdb copy is limited to in-frame clones, with some not included. The profile covers tens of thousands of clones, with around 94% appearing a single time and under 2.5% taken by the ten largest. In the case of this clone: As yet, its antigen is unknown.

This receptor was taken from a man in his late teens or twenties in good health and CMV-seronegative. Sequencing was carried out using PBMCs.

CDR3 DNA: TGTGCCAGCAGTGAAGCGCCAATTTATAGCGACTCAGGAGATGAGCAGTTCTTC. As protein: CASSEAPIYSDSGDEQFF. The rearrangement links TRBV2 to TRBJ2-1; a possible D gene is TRBD2 (5 bases). This CDR3 comprises 18 residues. V shed 0 bases and J shed 8 bases, with 23 bases lying between them. From germline, CDR1 is SNHLY and CDR2 FYNNEI.